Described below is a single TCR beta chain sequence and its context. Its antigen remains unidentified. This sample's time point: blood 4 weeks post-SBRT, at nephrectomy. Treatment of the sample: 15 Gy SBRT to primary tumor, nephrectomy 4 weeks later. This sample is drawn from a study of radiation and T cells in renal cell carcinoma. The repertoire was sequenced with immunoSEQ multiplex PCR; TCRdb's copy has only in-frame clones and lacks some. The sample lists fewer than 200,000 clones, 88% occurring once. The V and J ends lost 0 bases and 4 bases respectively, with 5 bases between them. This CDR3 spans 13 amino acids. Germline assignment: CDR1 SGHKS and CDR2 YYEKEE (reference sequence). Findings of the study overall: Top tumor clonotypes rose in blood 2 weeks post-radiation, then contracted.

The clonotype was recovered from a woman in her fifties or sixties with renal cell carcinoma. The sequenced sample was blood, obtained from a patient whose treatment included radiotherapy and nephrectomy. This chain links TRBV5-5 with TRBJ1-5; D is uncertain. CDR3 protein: CASSLVVNQPQHF. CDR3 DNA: TGTGCCAGCAGCTTGGTGGTTAATCAGCCCCAGCATTTT.